These 15 T cell receptor beta chains share one sample of origin, sequenced in a study of cytomegalovirus exposure and HLA in healthy donors. Researchers ran the PCR with 60 Vbeta and 13 Jbeta primers. Produced via immunoSEQ multiplex PCR; TCRdb's table is partial and in-frame only. The sample gives about 81,000 clones, 77% of which show up once; around 3.1% is in the top ten. Sequenced input: PBMCs. The receptors derive from a man aged 50 to 59 in good health and CMV-seropositive.

The rearrangement joins TRBV7-9 to TRBJ2-1; tentatively, D is TRBD2 (5 bases). V was shortened by 1 base and J by 2 bases, with 9 bases between the two germline ends. Germline-derived CDR1 and CDR2 are SEHNR and FQNEAQ (reference sequence). This CDR3 contains 15 residues. CDR3 DNA sequence: TGTGCCAGCAGCTTAGTTGACTACCCCTACAATGAGCAGTTCTTC. It encodes CASSLVDYPYNEQFF. The whole variable domain, filled in from reference TRBV7-9 and TRBJ2-1, reads DTGVSQNPRHKITKRGQNVTFRCDPISEHNRLYWYRQTLGQGPEFLTYFQNEAQLEKSRLLSDRFSAERPKGSFSTLEIQRTEQGDSAMYLCASSLVDYPYNEQFFGPGTRLTVL.

This clone has a handful of counts. The J gene is TRBJ2-1, the V gene TRBV6-6; TRBD1 aligns across 11 bases. The CDR3 runs to 15 residues. Germline V gene data show CDR1 as MNHNY and CDR2 as SVGAGI (reference sequence). Germline trimming cut 5 bases from V and 6 bases from J; bases unmatched to any gene: 6. The CDR3 sequence is CASSAGGTGGNEQFF. The CDR3 nucleotides read TGTGCCAGCAGTGCCGGGGGGACAGGGGGCAATGAGCAGTTCTTC.

The chain is built from TRBV6-6 and TRBJ1-2, with 8 bases matching TRBD1. Germline assignment: CDR1 MNHNY and CDR2 SVGAGI (reference sequence). J lost 5 bases, V lost 2 bases, and 4 bases had no gene match. CDR3 length: 14 residues. The CDR3 region has the DNA TGTGCCAGCAGTTACGGGACAGGCGAGTATGGCTACACCTTC. This translates into CASSYGTGEYGYTF.

Worth noting for this clone: A junction end diverges from the germline sequence, so it may reflect a read error. The chain carries TRBV19 and TRBJ2-3, with TRBD2 matching 8 bases. The CDR3 totals 19 residues. The V gene's germline CDR1 is LNHDA and CDR2 SQIVND (reference sequence). The CDR3 region has the DNA TGTGCCAGTAACCCATCATTAGGTAGAGCGGGAGTATCGACAGATGCGCAGTATTTT. Encoded protein: CASNPSLGRAGVSTDAQYF.

V is TRBV11-1 and J is TRBJ2-7, with a weak D call TRBD2 (6 bases). CDR3 length equals 14 residues. Trimming removed 5 bases at V and 2 bases at J, with 13 bases between. Germline CDR1 SGHAT, CDR2 FQDESV (reference sequence). CDR3 in DNA: TGTGCCAGCAGCAGCAGACTAGGTCCCTACGAGCAGTACTTC. Protein sequence: CASSSRLGPYEQYF.

This clone was counted a few times. The V gene is TRBV4-2, the J gene TRBJ2-2; TRBD2 matches at 11 bases. Germline-derived CDR1 and CDR2 are LGHNA and YNFKEQ. This CDR3 comprises 16 residues. V was clipped by 5 bases and J by 4 bases; unmatched bases: 6. Written as DNA, the CDR3 is TGTGCCAGCAGCAATCCGGGACTAGCGGCCACCGGGGAGCTGTTTTTT. As protein: CASSNPGLAATGELFF.

This rearrangement joins TRBV30 to TRBJ2-3; D is uncertain. V was shortened by 2 bases and J by 7 bases, with 7 bases between the two germline ends. CDR1 and CDR2 (germline): GTSNPN, SVGIG (reference sequence). This CDR3 has 11 residues. CDR3 DNA sequence: TGTGCCTGGAGTCGAGGATATACGCAGTATTTT. Translation: CAWSRGYTQYF.

The chain combines TRBV19 with TRBJ2-1; D may be TRBD1 (6 bases). This CDR3 is built from 14 residues. Germline CDR1 LNHDA, CDR2 SQIVND (reference sequence). The V gene lost 2 bases and the J gene lost 6 bases, with 11 bases spanning the gap. CDR3 DNA: TGTGCCAGTAGTATATTCAGGGGCTCCAATGAGCAGTTCTTC. Its translation is CASSIFRGSNEQFF.

This chain links TRBV27 with TRBJ2-1, with 11 bases that match TRBD1. Losses at the gene ends were 8 bases for V and 4 bases for J; bases not matched to a gene: 4. The CDR3 extends over 14 amino acids. Germline V lookup: CDR1 MNHEY, CDR2 SMNVEV (reference sequence). The CDR3 nucleotides read TGTGCCAGCCGGGGGACAGGGGGTTACAATGAGCAGTTCTTC. It encodes CASRGTGGYNEQFF.

The V call is TRBV5-1, the J call TRBJ1-3; no firm D call. The ends were cut back, 4 bases at V and 0 bases at J, with 11 bases in the middle. From germline, CDR1 is SGHRS and CDR2 YFSETQ. The CDR3 length is 15 residues. CDR3 sequence: CASSRESLSGNTIYF. The CDR3 DNA follows: TGCGCCAGCAGCAGGGAGTCGCTCTCTGGAAACACCATATATTTT. The whole variable domain, remainder taken from reference TRBV5-1 and TRBJ1-3, is KAGVTQTPRYLIKTRGQQVTLSCSPISGHRSVSWYQQTPGQGLQFLFEYFSETQRNKGNFPGRFSGRQFSNSRSEMNVSTLELGDSALYLCASSRESLSGNTIYFGEGSWLTVV.

The chain employs TRBV11-3 and TRBJ2-3; 7 nucleotides agree with TRBD2. The CDR3 length is 14 residues. The V segment lost 1 base and the J segment 4 bases; nucleotides outside the gene matches: 2. Per germline, CDR1 SGHNT and CDR2 YENEEA. The CDR3, as DNA: TGTGCCAGCAGCTTAGGACTAGCTGCAGATACGCAGTATTTT. It codes for CASSLGLAADTQYF.

This clone was recorded only once. The gene calls are TRBV30 and TRBJ2-1; a weak D match, TRBD1 (7 bases). This CDR3 is 13 amino acids long. The V end lost 0 bases, the J end lost 7 bases, and 10 bases lay between the germline ends. Per germline, CDR1 GTSNPN and CDR2 SVGIG (reference sequence). The CDR3 loop is CAWSVPGGNEQFF. The DNA of the CDR3 is TGTGCCTGGAGTGTACCAGGGGGGAATGAGCAGTTCTTC.

The chain is built from TRBV7-2 and TRBJ1-2; D call uncertain. The CDR3 spans 12 residues. The ends were cut back, 8 bases at V and 8 bases at J, with 15 bases in the middle. Germline assignment: CDR1 SGHTA and CDR2 FQGNSA. The CDR3 coding sequence is TGTGCCAGCGCCCTAGAGGAGAGGGGCTACACCTTC. The encoded protein is CASALEERGYTF.

The V and J genes are TRBV4-1 and TRBJ2-7; D is possibly TRBD2 (5 bases). The CDR3 spans 17 residues. Germline CDR1 and CDR2: MGHRA and YSYEKL. The ends were cut back, 6 bases at V and 0 bases at J, with 21 bases in the middle. The CDR3 DNA sequence: TGCGCCAGCAGTCTGAGCTTTCCTAGCTCCATCTCCTACGAGCAGTACTTC. Translating gives CASSLSFPSSISYEQYF.

The gene calls are TRBV7-2 and TRBJ2-1; D ambiguous. CDR3 size: 11 residues. Trimming removed 4 bases from V and 7 bases from J, with 5 bases in between. In germline, CDR1 is SGHTA, CDR2 FQGNSA. This CDR3 reads CASSSPNEQFF. For the CDR3, the DNA is TGTGCCAGCAGCTCCCCGAATGAGCAGTTCTTC.